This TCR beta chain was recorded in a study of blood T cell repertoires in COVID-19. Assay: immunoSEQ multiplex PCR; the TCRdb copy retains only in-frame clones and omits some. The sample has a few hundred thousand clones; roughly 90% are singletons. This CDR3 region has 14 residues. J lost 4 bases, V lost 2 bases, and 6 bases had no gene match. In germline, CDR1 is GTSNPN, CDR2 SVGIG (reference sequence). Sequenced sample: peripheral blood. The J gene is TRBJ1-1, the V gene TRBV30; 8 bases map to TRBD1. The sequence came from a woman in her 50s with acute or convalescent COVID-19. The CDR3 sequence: CAWSKNRGSTEAFF. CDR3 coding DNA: TGTGCCTGGAGTAAAAACAGGGGGAGCACTGAAGCTTTCTTT.